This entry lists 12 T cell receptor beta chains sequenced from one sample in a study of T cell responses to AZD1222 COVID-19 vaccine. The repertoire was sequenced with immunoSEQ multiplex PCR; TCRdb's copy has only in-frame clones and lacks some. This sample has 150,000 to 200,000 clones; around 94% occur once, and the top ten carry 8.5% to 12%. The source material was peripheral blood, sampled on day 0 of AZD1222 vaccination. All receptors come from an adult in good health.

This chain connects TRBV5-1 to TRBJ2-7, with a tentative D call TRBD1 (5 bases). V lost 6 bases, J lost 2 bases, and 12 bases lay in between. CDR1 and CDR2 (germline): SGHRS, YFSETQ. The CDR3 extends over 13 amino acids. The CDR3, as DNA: TGCGCCAGCACCCTGCCAGGGACCTACGAGCAGTACTTC. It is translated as CASTLPGTYEQYF.

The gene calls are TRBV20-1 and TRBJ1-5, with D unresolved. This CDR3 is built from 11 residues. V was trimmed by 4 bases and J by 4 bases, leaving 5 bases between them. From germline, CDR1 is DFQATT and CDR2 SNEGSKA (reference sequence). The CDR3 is CSATGNQPQHF. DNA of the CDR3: TGCAGTGCTACCGGGAATCAGCCCCAGCATTTT.

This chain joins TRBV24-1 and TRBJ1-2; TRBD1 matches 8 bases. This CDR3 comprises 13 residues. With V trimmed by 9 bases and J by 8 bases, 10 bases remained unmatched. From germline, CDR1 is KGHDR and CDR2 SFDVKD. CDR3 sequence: CATRDRGRKGYTF. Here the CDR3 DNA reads TGTGCCACCCGAGACAGGGGCAGGAAGGGCTACACCTTC.

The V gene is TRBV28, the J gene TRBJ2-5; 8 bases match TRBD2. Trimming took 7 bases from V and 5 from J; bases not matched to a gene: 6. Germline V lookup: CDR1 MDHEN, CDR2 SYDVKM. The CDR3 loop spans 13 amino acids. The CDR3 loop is CASTIAGKETQYF. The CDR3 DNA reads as TGTGCCAGCACCATAGCGGGGAAGGAGACCCAGTACTTC.

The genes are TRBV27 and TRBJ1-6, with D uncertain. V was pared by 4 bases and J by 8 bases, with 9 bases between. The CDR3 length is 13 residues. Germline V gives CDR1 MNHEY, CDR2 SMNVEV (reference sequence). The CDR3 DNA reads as TGTGCCAGCAGTTCTCCCGGGGATTCACCCCTCCACTTT. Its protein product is CASSSPGDSPLHF.

CDR3: CASSLDTWGGYTF. In nucleotides, the CDR3 is TGTGCCAGCAGTCTTGACACATGGGGTGGCTACACCTTC. The rearrangement links TRBV28 to TRBJ1-2; D is unclear. Germline V gene data show CDR1 as MDHEN and CDR2 as SYDVKM. This CDR3 spans 13 amino acids. V dropped 5 bases and J dropped 7 bases, with 14 bases sitting between them.

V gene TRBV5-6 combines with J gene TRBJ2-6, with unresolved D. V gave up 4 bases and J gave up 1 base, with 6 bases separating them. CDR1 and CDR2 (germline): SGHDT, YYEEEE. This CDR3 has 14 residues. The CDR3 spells CASSPLSGANVLTF. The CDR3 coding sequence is TGTGCCAGCAGCCCTCTGTCTGGGGCCAACGTCCTGACTTTC.

Here the CDR3 DNA reads TGTGCCAGCAGTGACTCGCCGGGAGGGACCTACAATGAGCAGTTCTTC. Its translation is CASSDSPGGTYNEQFF. The V gene is TRBV6-4, the J gene TRBJ2-1; 8 nucleotides align to TRBD2. Losses at the gene ends were 0 bases for V and 2 bases for J; bases not matched to a gene: 3. The germline CDR1 and CDR2 sequences are MRHNA and SNTAGT. The CDR3 consists of 16 residues.

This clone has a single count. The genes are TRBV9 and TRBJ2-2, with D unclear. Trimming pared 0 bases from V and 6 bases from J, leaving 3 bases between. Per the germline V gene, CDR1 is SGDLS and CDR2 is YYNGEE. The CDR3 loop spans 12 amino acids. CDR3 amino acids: CASSVVAGELFF. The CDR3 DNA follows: TGTGCCAGCAGCGTAGTCGCCGGGGAGCTGTTTTTT.

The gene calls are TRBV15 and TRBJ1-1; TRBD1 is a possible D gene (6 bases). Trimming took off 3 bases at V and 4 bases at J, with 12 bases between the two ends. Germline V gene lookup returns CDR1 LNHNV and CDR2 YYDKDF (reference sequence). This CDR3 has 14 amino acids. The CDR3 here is CATSRPGHTTEAFF. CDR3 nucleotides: TGTGCCACCAGCAGGCCGGGACATACCACTGAAGCTTTCTTT.

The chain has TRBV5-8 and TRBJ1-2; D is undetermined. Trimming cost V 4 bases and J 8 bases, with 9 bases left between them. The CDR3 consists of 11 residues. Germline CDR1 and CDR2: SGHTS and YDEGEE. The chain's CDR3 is CASSAHQGYTF. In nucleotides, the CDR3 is TGTGCCAGCAGCGCCCACCAGGGCTACACCTTC.

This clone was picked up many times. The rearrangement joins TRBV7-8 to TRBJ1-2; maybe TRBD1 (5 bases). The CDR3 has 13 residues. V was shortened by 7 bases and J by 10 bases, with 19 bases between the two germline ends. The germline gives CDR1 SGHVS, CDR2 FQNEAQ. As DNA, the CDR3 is TGTGCCAGCACCTTCGGAGCCAGGGAAGACTACACCTTC. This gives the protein CASTFGAREDYTF.